This TCR beta chain was recovered during a study of PD-L1 blockade in urothelial cancer. Study-level background: Analysis of blood occurred 3 weeks (second dose) and 6 weeks after treatment start.

Remarks on this clone: Its antigen is unknown.

Only in-frame clones appear in the TCRdb table, and some are missing; sequencing was by immunoSEQ multiplex PCR. The data contain around 120,000 clones, approximately 90% of them seen just once; the ten biggest clones take up about 1.5%. This CDR3 comprises 15 residues. The ends were cut back, 4 bases at V and 1 base at J, with 8 bases in the middle. Germline CDR1 reads SEHNR; CDR2 reads FQNEAQ (reference sequence). Findings of the study overall: Clonality of blood TCR below the median before treatment predicted better survival. At the 3-week point, tumor-associated blood clones expanded more in durable-benefit patients.

Sample time point: peripheral blood 6 weeks after treatment start. The patients' disease, urothelial carcinoma, was locally advanced or metastatic. The TCR sequence derives from a man between 60 and 70 years old with urothelial cancer. Material: PBMCs, obtained around atezolizumab (anti-PD-L1) treatment. The V and J genes are TRBV7-9 and TRBJ2-6; D possibly corresponds to TRBD2 (6 bases). CDR3 DNA: TGTGCCAGCAGCTCACGGGAGTCTGGGGCCAACGTCCTGACTTTC. This encodes CASSSRESGANVLTF.